This is a list of T cell receptor beta chains from one sample in a study of shared T cell receptors in the human thymus. Data came from immunoSEQ multiplex PCR; TCRdb stores just in-frame clones and leaves some out. The sample lists some 640,000 clones, about 89% occurring once. The sample also formed part of further work on human thymus T cells.

Material for sequencing was thymocytes. These receptors were collected from a boy under three years old with a congenital heart defect. CDR3s include the opening cysteine and the closing phenylalanine or tryptophan. Fields, in order: CDR3 protein, CDR3 DNA, V gene, CDR3 length, J gene, D gene, clone size. The D gene is left open where the match is weak. Only some rows state a clone size, as once, few, many or a class for expanded clones.

CDR3 protein: CASSSVRGQAYGYTF; CDR3 DNA: TGTGCCAGCAGCTCGGTCCGGGGACAGGCCTATGGCTACACCTTC; V gene: TRBV7-8; CDR3 length: 15; J gene: TRBJ1-2; D gene: TRBD1; clone size: -
CDR3 protein: CASSATSSGPSTDTQYF; CDR3 DNA: TGCGCCAGCAGCGCGACCTCTAGCGGCCCTAGCACAGATACGCAGTATTTT; V gene: TRBV5-1; CDR3 length: 17; J gene: TRBJ2-3; D gene: TRBD2; clone size: -
CDR3 protein: CASGPDRRGETQYF; CDR3 DNA: TGTGCCAGCGGACCAGACAGAAGAGGAGAGACCCAGTACTTC; V gene: TRBV6-5; CDR3 length: 14; J gene: TRBJ2-5; D gene: -; clone size: -
CDR3 protein: CASGGERANQPQHF; CDR3 DNA: TGTGCTAGTGGAGGCGAGCGAGCCAATCAGCCCCAGCATTTT; V gene: TRBV12-5; CDR3 length: 14; J gene: TRBJ1-5; D gene: -; clone size: -
CDR3 protein: CAISTERYGYTF; CDR3 DNA: TGTGCCATTTCGACAGAACGCTATGGCTACACCTTC; V gene: TRBV10-3; CDR3 length: 12; J gene: TRBJ1-2; D gene: -; clone size: -
CDR3 protein: CASRELGQGSGELFF; CDR3 DNA: TGTGCCAGCAGAGAACTCGGACAGGGGTCCGGGGAGCTGTTTTTT; V gene: TRBV6-5; CDR3 length: 15; J gene: TRBJ2-2; D gene: TRBD1; clone size: -
CDR3 protein: CASSYLVGNTGELFF; CDR3 DNA: TGTGCCAGCAGTTACCTGGTCGGGAACACCGGGGAGCTGTTTTTT; V gene: TRBV6-5; CDR3 length: 15; J gene: TRBJ2-2; D gene: -; clone size: -
CDR3 protein: CASSHQGAQDETEAFF; CDR3 DNA: TGTGCCAGCTCACATCAGGGGGCGCAAGATGAGACTGAAGCTTTCTTT; V gene: TRBV18; CDR3 length: 16; J gene: TRBJ1-1; D gene: TRBD1; clone size: -
CDR3 protein: CASSYEENNEQFF; CDR3 DNA: TGTGCCAGCAGTTACGAGGAAAACAATGAGCAGTTCTTC; V gene: TRBV6-5; CDR3 length: 13; J gene: TRBJ2-1; D gene: -; clone size: -
CDR3 protein: CASSTGDTYEQYF; CDR3 DNA: TGTGCCAGCAGCACCGGGGACACCTACGAGCAGTACTTC; V gene: TRBV7-6; CDR3 length: 13; J gene: TRBJ2-7; D gene: -; clone size: -
CDR3 protein: CASSIAGPSRNTIYF; CDR3 DNA: TGTGCCAGTAGTATTGCGGGGCCTTCGAGAAACACCATATATTTT; V gene: TRBV19; CDR3 length: 15; J gene: TRBJ1-3; D gene: -; clone size: -
CDR3 protein: CASGLVRNGEQYF; CDR3 DNA: TGTGCTAGTGGTTTGGTACGAAACGGCGAGCAGTACTTC; V gene: TRBV12-5; CDR3 length: 13; J gene: TRBJ2-7; D gene: -; clone size: -
CDR3 protein: CASSFRGTGPNHLNTEAFF; CDR3 DNA: TGTGCCAGCAGTTTTAGGGGGACAGGGCCCAATCATCTGAACACTGAAGCTTTCTTT; V gene: TRBV28; CDR3 length: 19; J gene: TRBJ1-1; D gene: TRBD1; clone size: once
CDR3 protein: CASSQADGEACTEAFF; CDR3 DNA: TGCGCCAGCAGCCAAGCGGACGGGGAAGCGTGCACTGAAGCTTTCTTT; V gene: TRBV4-3; CDR3 length: 16; J gene: TRBJ1-1; D gene: -; clone size: -
CDR3 protein: CASSLRSYKTYEQYF; CDR3 DNA: TGTGCCAGCAGCTTGAGAAGTTACAAGACCTACGAGCAGTACTTC; V gene: TRBV5-6; CDR3 length: 15; J gene: TRBJ2-7; D gene: -; clone size: -
CDR3 protein: CASSLVGLVVGDTQYF; CDR3 DNA: TGCGCCAGCAGCTTGGTTGGACTAGTGGTCGGAGATACGCAGTATTTT; V gene: TRBV5-1; CDR3 length: 16; J gene: TRBJ2-3; D gene: TRBD2; clone size: once
CDR3 protein: CASSPLAGLRYRDTGELFF; CDR3 DNA: TGCGCCAGCAGCCCACTAGCGGGGCTACGCTACAGGGACACCGGGGAGCTGTTTTTT; V gene: TRBV5-1; CDR3 length: 19; J gene: TRBJ2-2; D gene: TRBD2; clone size: once
CDR3 protein: CASSLRDRDAGELFF; CDR3 DNA: TGTGCCAGCAGCTTACGGGACAGGGATGCCGGGGAGCTGTTTTTT; V gene: TRBV7-9; CDR3 length: 15; J gene: TRBJ2-2; D gene: TRBD1; clone size: -
CDR3 protein: CASSPQPGDYGYTF; CDR3 DNA: TGTGCCAGCAGCCCTCAGCCAGGGGACTATGGCTACACCTTC; V gene: TRBV7-3; CDR3 length: 14; J gene: TRBJ1-2; D gene: -; clone size: -
CDR3 protein: CASSFDQGFGGYTF; CDR3 DNA: TGTGCCAGCAGTTTCGACCAGGGTTTCGGAGGCTACACCTTC; V gene: TRBV6-6; CDR3 length: 14; J gene: TRBJ1-2; D gene: -; clone size: -
CDR3 protein: CASSRGQVDYGYTF; CDR3 DNA: TGTGCCAGCAGTCGGGGACAGGTCGACTATGGCTACACCTTC; V gene: TRBV2; CDR3 length: 14; J gene: TRBJ1-2; D gene: TRBD1; clone size: -
CDR3 protein: CASSTYRLAGGTEQYF; CDR3 DNA: TGTGCCAGCAGCACGTACCGTCTAGCGGGAGGAACTGAGCAGTACTTC; V gene: TRBV7-2; CDR3 length: 16; J gene: TRBJ2-7; D gene: TRBD2; clone size: -
CDR3 protein: CASSWDRERYEQYF; CDR3 DNA: TGCGCCAGCAGCTGGGACAGGGAGAGGTACGAGCAGTACTTC; V gene: TRBV5-1; CDR3 length: 14; J gene: TRBJ2-7; D gene: TRBD1; clone size: -
CDR3 protein: CASSHTQGASSGNTIYF; CDR3 DNA: TGCGCCAGCAGCCATACCCAGGGGGCGAGCTCTGGAAACACCATATATTTT; V gene: TRBV4-3; CDR3 length: 17; J gene: TRBJ1-3; D gene: TRBD1; clone size: -
CDR3 protein: CASRATGSYGYTF; CDR3 DNA: TGTGCCAGCAGGGCGACAGGGAGCTATGGCTACACCTTC; V gene: TRBV6-5; CDR3 length: 13; J gene: TRBJ1-2; D gene: TRBD1; clone size: -
CDR3 protein: CASRPVAGDFSEQYF; CDR3 DNA: TGTGCCAGCCGACCCGTAGCGGGAGACTTCTCCGAGCAGTACTTC; V gene: TRBV2; CDR3 length: 15; J gene: TRBJ2-7; D gene: TRBD2; clone size: -
CDR3 protein: CASSLGVGTKLGAFF; CDR3 DNA: TGCGCCAGCAGCTTGGGAGTCGGGACAAAGCTGGGAGCTTTCTTT; V gene: TRBV5-1; CDR3 length: 15; J gene: TRBJ1-1; D gene: -; clone size: -
CDR3 protein: CASSLPVPTEGRRKEQYF; CDR3 DNA: TGTGCCAGCAGCCTTCCGGTTCCTACGGAGGGCCGGAGGAAAGAGCAGTACTTC; V gene: TRBV7-8; CDR3 length: 18; J gene: TRBJ2-7; D gene: -; clone size: -
CDR3 protein: CASSLTGLATTYEQYF; CDR3 DNA: TGTGCCAGCAGCTTGACCGGACTAGCGACGACCTACGAGCAGTACTTC; V gene: TRBV5-6; CDR3 length: 16; J gene: TRBJ2-7; D gene: TRBD2; clone size: -
CDR3 protein: CASSSHDRDSNQPQHF; CDR3 DNA: TGTGCCAGCAGTAGCCACGACAGGGATAGCAATCAGCCCCAGCATTTT; V gene: TRBV28; CDR3 length: 16; J gene: TRBJ1-5; D gene: TRBD1; clone size: -
CDR3 protein: CASSVWGRGHEQYF; CDR3 DNA: TGTGCCAGCAGCGTGTGGGGCAGGGGACACGAGCAGTACTTC; V gene: TRBV5-4; CDR3 length: 14; J gene: TRBJ2-7; D gene: -; clone size: -
CDR3 protein: CSASGYRGFF; CDR3 DNA: TGCAGTGCTTCTGGCTATCGGGGGTTCTTC; V gene: TRBV20-1; CDR3 length: 10; J gene: TRBJ2-1; D gene: -; clone size: -
CDR3 protein: CASSLGQAGGYTF; CDR3 DNA: TGTGCCAGCAGCTTAGGGCAGGCCGGAGGCTACACCTTC; V gene: TRBV7-9; CDR3 length: 13; J gene: TRBJ1-2; D gene: -; clone size: -
CDR3 protein: CASNHTCMGLAGASSYNEQFF; CDR3 DNA: TGTGCCAGCAATCACACATGTATGGGACTAGCGGGAGCAAGCTCCTACAATGAGCAGTTCTTC; V gene: TRBV28; CDR3 length: 21; J gene: TRBJ2-1; D gene: TRBD2; clone size: -
CDR3 protein: CASSVEGGDEKLFF; CDR3 DNA: TGTGCCAGCAGCGTAGAAGGGGGAGATGAAAAACTGTTTTTT; V gene: TRBV9; CDR3 length: 14; J gene: TRBJ1-4; D gene: -; clone size: -
CDR3 protein: CASSQESGIGTDTQYF; CDR3 DNA: TGCGCCAGCAGCCAAGAGAGCGGGATTGGCACAGATACGCAGTATTTT; V gene: TRBV4-3; CDR3 length: 16; J gene: TRBJ2-3; D gene: TRBD2; clone size: -
CDR3 protein: CSVEPQGATNYGYTF; CDR3 DNA: TGCAGCGTTGAACCGCAGGGGGCGACTAACTATGGCTACACCTTC; V gene: TRBV29-1; CDR3 length: 15; J gene: TRBJ1-2; D gene: TRBD1; clone size: once
CDR3 protein: CAWSATKDTRSQETQYF; CDR3 DNA: TGTGCCTGGAGTGCAACAAAGGACACTCGTTCGCAAGAGACCCAGTACTTC; V gene: TRBV30; CDR3 length: 17; J gene: TRBJ2-5; D gene: -; clone size: once
CDR3 protein: CASSQDRGEPGTRSTEAFF; CDR3 DNA: TGCGCCAGCAGCCAAGATCGGGGGGAACCCGGGACAAGGTCGACTGAAGCTTTCTTT; V gene: TRBV4-1; CDR3 length: 19; J gene: TRBJ1-1; D gene: -; clone size: -
CDR3 protein: CASSTRTDRGLKSNQPQHF; CDR3 DNA: TGTGCCAGCAGCACACGAACAGACAGGGGGCTAAAAAGCAATCAGCCCCAGCATTTT; V gene: TRBV7-2; CDR3 length: 19; J gene: TRBJ1-5; D gene: TRBD1; clone size: -
CDR3 protein: CASRDTGTGGDWYEQYF; CDR3 DNA: TGTGCCAGCAGGGATACCGGGACAGGGGGCGACTGGTACGAGCAGTACTTC; V gene: TRBV28; CDR3 length: 17; J gene: TRBJ2-7; D gene: TRBD1; clone size: -
CDR3 protein: CASSIETGDTNEKLFF; CDR3 DNA: TGTGCCAGTAGTATAGAAACAGGGGACACTAATGAAAAACTGTTTTTT; V gene: TRBV19; CDR3 length: 16; J gene: TRBJ1-4; D gene: TRBD1; clone size: few
CDR3 protein: CASTPATWDLNQPQHF; CDR3 DNA: TGTGCCAGCACCCCCGCGACTTGGGACTTAAATCAGCCCCAGCATTTT; V gene: TRBV28; CDR3 length: 16; J gene: TRBJ1-5; D gene: -; clone size: -
CDR3 protein: CASSQEGGLTGEQYF; CDR3 DNA: TGTGCCAGCAGCCAAGAAGGAGGACTAACGGGCGAGCAGTACTTC; V gene: TRBV14; CDR3 length: 15; J gene: TRBJ2-7; D gene: -; clone size: -
CDR3 protein: CASSWDRDSSYEQYF; CDR3 DNA: TGTGCCAGCAGTTGGGACAGAGATAGCTCCTACGAGCAGTACTTC; V gene: TRBV28; CDR3 length: 15; J gene: TRBJ2-7; D gene: TRBD1; clone size: -
CDR3 protein: CASSPPSNSTSTDTQYF; CDR3 DNA: TGTGCCAGCTCACCACCTTCGAACTCAACTAGCACAGATACGCAGTATTTT; V gene: TRBV18; CDR3 length: 17; J gene: TRBJ2-3; D gene: -; clone size: -
CDR3 protein: CAWRDGTGFLNYGYTF; CDR3 DNA: TGTGCCTGGAGAGATGGGACAGGCTTTTTAAACTATGGCTACACCTTC; V gene: TRBV30; CDR3 length: 16; J gene: TRBJ1-2; D gene: TRBD1; clone size: -
CDR3 protein: CASSLRPYSQGSNTEAFF; CDR3 DNA: TGTGCCAGCAGCTTAAGGCCCTATTCACAGGGATCGAACACTGAAGCTTTCTTT; V gene: TRBV7-4; CDR3 length: 18; J gene: TRBJ1-1; D gene: -; clone size: -